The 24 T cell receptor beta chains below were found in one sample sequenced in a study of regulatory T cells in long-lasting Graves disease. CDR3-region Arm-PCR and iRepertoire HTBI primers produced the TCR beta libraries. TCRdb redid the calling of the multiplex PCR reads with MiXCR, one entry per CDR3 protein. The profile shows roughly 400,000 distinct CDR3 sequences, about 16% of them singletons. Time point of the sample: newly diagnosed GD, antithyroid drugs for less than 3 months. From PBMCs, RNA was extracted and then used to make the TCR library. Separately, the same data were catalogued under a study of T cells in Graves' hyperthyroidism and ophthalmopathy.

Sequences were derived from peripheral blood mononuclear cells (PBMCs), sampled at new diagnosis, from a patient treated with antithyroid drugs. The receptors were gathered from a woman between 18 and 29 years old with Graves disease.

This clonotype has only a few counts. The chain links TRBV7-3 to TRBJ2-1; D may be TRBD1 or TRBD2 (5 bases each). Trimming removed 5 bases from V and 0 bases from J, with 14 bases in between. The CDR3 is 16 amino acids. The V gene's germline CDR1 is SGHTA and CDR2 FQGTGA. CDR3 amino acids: CASSPGREPSYNEQFF. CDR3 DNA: TGTGCCAGCAGCCCAGGGAGAGAACCCTCCTACAATGAGCAGTTCTTC.

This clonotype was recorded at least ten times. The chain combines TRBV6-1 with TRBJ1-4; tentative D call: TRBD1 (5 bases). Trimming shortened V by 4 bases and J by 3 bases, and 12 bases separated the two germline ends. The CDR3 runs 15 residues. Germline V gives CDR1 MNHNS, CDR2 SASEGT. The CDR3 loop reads CASSARQPSNEKLFF. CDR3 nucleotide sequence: TGTGCCAGCAGTGCACGACAGCCCTCTAATGAAAAACTGTTTTTT.

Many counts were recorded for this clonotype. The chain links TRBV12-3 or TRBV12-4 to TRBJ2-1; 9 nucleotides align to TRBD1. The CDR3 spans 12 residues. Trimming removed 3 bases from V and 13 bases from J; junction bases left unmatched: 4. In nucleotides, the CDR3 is TGTGCCAGCAGTTTGGGGACAGGGAACCAGTTCTTC. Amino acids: CASSLGTGNQFF.

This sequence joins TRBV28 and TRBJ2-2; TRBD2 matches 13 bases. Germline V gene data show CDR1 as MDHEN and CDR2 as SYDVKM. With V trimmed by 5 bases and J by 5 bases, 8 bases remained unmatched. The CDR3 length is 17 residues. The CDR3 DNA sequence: TGTGCCAGCAGTCTCTCATGGACTAGCGGGAGTACCGGGGAGCTGTTTTTT. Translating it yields CASSLSWTSGSTGELFF.

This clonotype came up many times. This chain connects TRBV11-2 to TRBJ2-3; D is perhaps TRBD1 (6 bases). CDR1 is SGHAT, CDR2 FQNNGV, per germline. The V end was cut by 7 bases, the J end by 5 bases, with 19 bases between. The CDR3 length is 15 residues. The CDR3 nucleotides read TGTGCCAGCACCGACCTGGACAGTGTAAAAGATACGCAGTATTTT. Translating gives CASTDLDSVKDTQYF.

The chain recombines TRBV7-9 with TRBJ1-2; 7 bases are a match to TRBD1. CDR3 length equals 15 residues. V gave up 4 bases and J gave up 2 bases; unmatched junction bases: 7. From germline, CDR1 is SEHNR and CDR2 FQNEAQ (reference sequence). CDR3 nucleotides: TGTGCCAGCAGCTCGGCCCGGGGACAGAACTATGGCTACACCTTC. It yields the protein CASSSARGQNYGYTF. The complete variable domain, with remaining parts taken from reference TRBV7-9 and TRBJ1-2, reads DTGVSQNPRHKITKRGQNVTFRCDPISEHNRLYWYRQTLGQGPEFLTYFQNEAQLEKSRLLSDRFSAERPKGSFSTLEIQRTEQGDSAMYLCASSSARGQNYGYTFGSGTRLTVV.

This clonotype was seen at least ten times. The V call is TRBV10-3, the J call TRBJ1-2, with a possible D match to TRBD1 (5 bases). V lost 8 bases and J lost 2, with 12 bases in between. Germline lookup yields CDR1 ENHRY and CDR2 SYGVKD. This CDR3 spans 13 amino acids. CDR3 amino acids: CAIEGDGNYGYTF. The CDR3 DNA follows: TGTGCCATCGAAGGGGACGGAAACTATGGCTACACCTTC.

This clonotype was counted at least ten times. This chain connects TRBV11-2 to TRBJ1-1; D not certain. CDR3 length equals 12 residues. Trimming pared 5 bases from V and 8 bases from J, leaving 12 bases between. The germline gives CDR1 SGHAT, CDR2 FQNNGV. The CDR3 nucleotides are TGTGCCAGCAGCCGCACCCGAATCGAAGCTTTCTTT. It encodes CASSRTRIEAFF.

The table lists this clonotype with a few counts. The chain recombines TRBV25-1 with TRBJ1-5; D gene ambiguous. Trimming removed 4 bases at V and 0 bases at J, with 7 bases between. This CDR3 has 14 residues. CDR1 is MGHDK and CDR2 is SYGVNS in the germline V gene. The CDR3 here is CASSGPSSNQPQHF. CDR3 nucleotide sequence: TGTGCCAGCAGTGGCCCTAGTAGCAATCAGCCCCAGCATTTT.

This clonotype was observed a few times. CDR3: CASSSYMNTEAFF. The CDR3 coding sequence is TGTGCCAGCAGCTCCTATATGAACACTGAAGCTTTCTTT. The rearrangement links TRBV6-1 to TRBJ1-1; D uncertain. Germline CDR1 MNHNS, CDR2 SASEGT. V was cut by 6 bases and J by 0 bases, with 8 bases left in between. The CDR3 covers 13 residues.

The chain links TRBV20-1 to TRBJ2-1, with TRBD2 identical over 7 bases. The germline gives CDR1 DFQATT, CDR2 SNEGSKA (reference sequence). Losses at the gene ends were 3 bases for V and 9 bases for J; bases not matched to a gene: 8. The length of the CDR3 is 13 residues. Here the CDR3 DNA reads TGCAGTGCTAGCCGTGGACTAGTAAGTGAGCAGTTCTTC. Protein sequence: CSASRGLVSEQFF.

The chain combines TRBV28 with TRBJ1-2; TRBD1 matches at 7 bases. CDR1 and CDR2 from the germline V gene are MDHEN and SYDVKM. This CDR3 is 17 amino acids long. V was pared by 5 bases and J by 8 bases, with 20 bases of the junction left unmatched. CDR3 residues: CASSPNRGALPSEGYTF. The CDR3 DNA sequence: TGTGCCAGCAGTCCCAACAGGGGCGCTCTTCCCTCCGAAGGCTACACCTTC.

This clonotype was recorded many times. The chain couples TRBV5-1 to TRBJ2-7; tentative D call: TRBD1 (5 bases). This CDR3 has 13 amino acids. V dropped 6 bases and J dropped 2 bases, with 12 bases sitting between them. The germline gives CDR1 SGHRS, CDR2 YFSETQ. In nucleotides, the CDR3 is TGCGCCAGCACACCCGACAGAGCCTACGAGCAGTACTTC. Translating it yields CASTPDRAYEQYF. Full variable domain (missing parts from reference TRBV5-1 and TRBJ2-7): KAGVTQTPRYLIKTRGQQVTLSCSPISGHRSVSWYQQTPGQGLQFLFEYFSETQRNKGNFPGRFSGRQFSNSRSEMNVSTLELGDSALYLCASTPDRAYEQYFGPGTRLTVT.

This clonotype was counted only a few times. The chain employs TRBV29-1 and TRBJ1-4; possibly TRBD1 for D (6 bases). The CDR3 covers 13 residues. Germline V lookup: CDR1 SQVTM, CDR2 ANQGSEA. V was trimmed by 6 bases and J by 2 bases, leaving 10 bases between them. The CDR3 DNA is TGCAGCGTAGTCAGGGGTACTAATGAAAAACTGTTTTTT. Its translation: CSVVRGTNEKLFF.

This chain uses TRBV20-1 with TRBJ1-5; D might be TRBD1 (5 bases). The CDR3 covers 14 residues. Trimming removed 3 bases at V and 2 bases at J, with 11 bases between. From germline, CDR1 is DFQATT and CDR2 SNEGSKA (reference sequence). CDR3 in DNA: TGCAGTGCTAGGGGGGGTGGAGGCAATCAGCCCCAGCATTTT. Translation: CSARGGGGNQPQHF.

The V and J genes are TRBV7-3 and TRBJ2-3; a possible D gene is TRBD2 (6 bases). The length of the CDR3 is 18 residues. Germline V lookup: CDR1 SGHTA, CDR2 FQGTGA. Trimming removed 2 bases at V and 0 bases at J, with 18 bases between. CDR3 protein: CASSLQGLATTSTDTQYF. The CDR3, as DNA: TGTGCCAGCAGCTTACAAGGTCTAGCGACTACTAGCACAGATACGCAGTATTTT.

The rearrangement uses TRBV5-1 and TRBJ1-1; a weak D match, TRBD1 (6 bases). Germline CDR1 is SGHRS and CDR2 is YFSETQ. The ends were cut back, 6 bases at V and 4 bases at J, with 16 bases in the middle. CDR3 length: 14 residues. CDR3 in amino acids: CASTYITGTTEAFF. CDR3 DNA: TGCGCCAGCACGTATATAACAGGGACCACTGAAGCTTTCTTT.

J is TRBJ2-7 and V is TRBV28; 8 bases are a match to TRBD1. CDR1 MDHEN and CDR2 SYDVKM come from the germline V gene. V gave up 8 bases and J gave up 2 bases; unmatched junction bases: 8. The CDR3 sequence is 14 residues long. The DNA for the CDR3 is TGTGCCAGCGCGGGACGGGACAGGCCCTACGAGCAGTACTTC. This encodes CASAGRDRPYEQYF.

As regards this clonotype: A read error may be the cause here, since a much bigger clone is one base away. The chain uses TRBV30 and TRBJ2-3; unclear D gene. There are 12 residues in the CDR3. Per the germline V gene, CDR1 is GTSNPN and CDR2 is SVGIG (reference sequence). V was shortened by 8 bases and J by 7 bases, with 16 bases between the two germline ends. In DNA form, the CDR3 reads TGTGCCCGGGTAGGCCGGAGTAATACGCAGTATTTT. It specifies CARVGRSNTQYF.

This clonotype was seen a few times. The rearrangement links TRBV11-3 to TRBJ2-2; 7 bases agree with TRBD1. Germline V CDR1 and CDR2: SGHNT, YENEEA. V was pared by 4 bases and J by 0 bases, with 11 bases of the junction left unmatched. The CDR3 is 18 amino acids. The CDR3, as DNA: TGTGCCAGCAGCTCTTGGGTGATAGGGACAGCGAACACCGGGGAGCTGTTTTTT. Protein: CASSSWVIGTANTGELFF.

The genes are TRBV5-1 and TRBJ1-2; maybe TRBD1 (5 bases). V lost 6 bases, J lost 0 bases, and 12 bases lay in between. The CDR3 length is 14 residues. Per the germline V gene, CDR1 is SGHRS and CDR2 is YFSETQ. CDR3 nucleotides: TGCGCCAGCATCGACAGCCCTTCTAACTATGGCTACACCTTC. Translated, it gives CASIDSPSNYGYTF.

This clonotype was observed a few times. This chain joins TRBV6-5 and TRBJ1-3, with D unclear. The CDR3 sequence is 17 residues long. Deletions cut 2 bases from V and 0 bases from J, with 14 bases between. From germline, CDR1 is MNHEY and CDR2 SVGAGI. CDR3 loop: CASSYPYGEYSGNTIYF. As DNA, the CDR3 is TGTGCCAGCAGTTACCCGTACGGGGAATACTCTGGAAACACCATATATTTT.

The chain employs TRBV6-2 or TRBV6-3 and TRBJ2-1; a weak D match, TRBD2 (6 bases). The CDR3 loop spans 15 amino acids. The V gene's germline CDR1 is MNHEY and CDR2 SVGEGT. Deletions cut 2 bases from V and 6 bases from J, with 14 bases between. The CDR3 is CASSYGGSDINEQFF. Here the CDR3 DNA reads TGTGCCAGCAGTTACGGGGGGTCCGATATCAATGAGCAGTTCTTC.

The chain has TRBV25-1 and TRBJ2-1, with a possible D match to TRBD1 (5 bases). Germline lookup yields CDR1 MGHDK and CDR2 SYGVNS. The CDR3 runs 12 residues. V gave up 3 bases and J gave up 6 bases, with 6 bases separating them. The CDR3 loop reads CASSDRVNEQFF. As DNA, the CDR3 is TGTGCCAGCAGTGACAGGGTCAATGAGCAGTTCTTC. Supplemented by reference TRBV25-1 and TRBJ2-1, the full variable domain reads EADIYQTPRYLVIGTGKKITLECSQTMGHDKMYWYQQDPGMELHLIHYSYGVNSTEKGDLSSESTVSRIRTEHFPLTLESARPSHTSQYLCASSDRVNEQFFGPGTRLTVL.